The next 11 T cell receptor beta chains were all read from a single sample in a study of blood T cell repertoires in COVID-19. The table came from immunoSEQ multiplex PCR; TCRdb's copy has only in-frame clones and leaves some out. Of under 200,000 clones listed, 75% to 90% are singletons. Sequenced: PBMCs or T cells enriched from blood (not recorded which). The receptors shown here come from a woman aged 60-75 years who had recovered from COVID-19.

The rearrangement uses TRBV14 and TRBJ2-3, with 14 positions matching TRBD2. Germline V gene lookup returns CDR1 SGHDN and CDR2 FVKESK. V trimming: 4 bases; J trimming: 0 bases; junction bases outside the gene matches: 9. This CDR3 spans 19 amino acids. The CDR3 spells CASSPGLAGGKWSTDTQYF. CDR3 coding DNA: TGTGCCAGCAGCCCAGGACTAGCGGGGGGCAAATGGAGCACAGATACGCAGTATTTT.

This chain connects TRBV5-1 to TRBJ2-1; maybe TRBD2 (5 bases). Germline V gene data show CDR1 as SGHRS and CDR2 as YFSETQ. The CDR3 is 15 residues long. The V end lost 4 bases, the J end lost 15 bases, and 26 bases lay between the germline ends. CDR3 in amino acids: CASSAEEAASSRRFF. Written as DNA, the CDR3 is TGCGCCAGCAGCGCCGAGGAAGCGGCTTCCTCGCGTCGGTTCTTC.

V and J are TRBV27 and TRBJ2-7; no definite D call. The germline V gene encodes CDR1 MNHEY and CDR2 SMNVEV (reference sequence). The CDR3 loop spans 13 amino acids. The ends were cut back, 6 bases at V and 1 base at J, with 10 bases in the middle. DNA of the CDR3: TGTGCCAGCAGCTTAGGTGCGTCCTACGAGCAGTACTTC. Protein sequence: CASSLGASYEQYF.

The chain recombines TRBV5-1 with TRBJ1-2, with 8 bases identical to TRBD1. Germline CDR1 SGHRS, CDR2 YFSETQ. The CDR3 sequence is 15 residues long. The J segment lost 6 bases and the V segment lost 0 bases, leaving 7 bases of the junction unmatched. This chain's CDR3 is CASSLDGTGLNGYTF. CDR3 in DNA: TGCGCCAGCAGCTTGGATGGGACAGGTCTTAATGGCTACACCTTC.

The chain's CDR3 is CASSLGLRDSNTGELFF. CDR3 coding DNA: TGTGCCAGCAGCTTGGGGTTAAGAGACAGCAACACCGGGGAGCTGTTTTTT. The V call is TRBV5-4, the J call TRBJ2-2, with a possible D match to TRBD1 (5 bases). The length of the CDR3 is 17 residues. Germline V gives CDR1 SGHNT, CDR2 YYREEE (reference sequence). V was shortened by 0 bases and J by 2 bases, with 14 bases between the two germline ends.

The count of this clone is one. The chain carries TRBV5-6 and TRBJ1-4, with D possibly matching TRBD1 (6 bases). The germline CDR1 and CDR2 sequences are SGHDT and YYEEEE. This CDR3 region has 14 residues. The germline V and J ends were trimmed by 0 bases and 5 bases, with 8 bases remaining between them. In nucleotides, the CDR3 is TGTGCCAGCAGCTTGGATCAGGGGAATGAAAAACTGTTTTTT. Encoded protein: CASSLDQGNEKLFF.

The V call is TRBV11-2, the J call TRBJ1-3; D remains ambiguous. Germline V gene lookup returns CDR1 SGHAT and CDR2 FQNNGV. This CDR3 has 16 amino acids. Trimming removed 5 bases at V and 0 bases at J, with 14 bases between. This CDR3 is CASSQSGGFSGNTIYF. The CDR3 nucleotides read TGTGCCAGCAGCCAGAGCGGAGGGTTCTCTGGAAACACCATATATTTT.

The CDR3: CASSRGQGKGNTGELFF. CDR3 coding DNA: TGCGCCAGCAGCCGGGGACAGGGGAAGGGGAACACCGGGGAGCTGTTTTTT. V is TRBV5-1 and J is TRBJ2-2; 10 nucleotides match TRBD1. J lost 1 base, V lost 4 bases, and 7 bases had no gene match. Germline V gene sequence: CDR1 SGHRS, CDR2 YFSETQ. The CDR3 has 17 amino acids.

V usage is TRBV28 and J usage is TRBJ1-2; D is possibly TRBD1 (6 bases). Germline loops: CDR1 MDHEN, CDR2 SYDVKM. The V end was cut by 7 bases, the J end by 6 bases, with 18 bases between. The CDR3 runs 14 residues. CDR3 sequence: CASTGDQGIHGYTF. As DNA, the CDR3 is TGTGCCAGCACCGGAGACCAGGGGATTCATGGCTACACCTTC.

As regards this clone: Distinct nucleotide sequences in the sample also encode this CDR3. The chain joins TRBV5-1 to TRBJ2-7, with a weak D call TRBD2 (6 bases). From germline, CDR1 is SGHRS and CDR2 YFSETQ. V was trimmed by 0 bases and J by 2 bases, leaving 9 bases between them. The CDR3 spans 14 residues. The CDR3 DNA reads TGCGCCAGCAGCTTGGGTAGCGGAGCCTACGAGCAGTACTTC. Amino acid sequence: CASSLGSGAYEQYF.

The CDR3 DNA sequence: TGTGCCTGGACGGTGGGCATGACGTACGGCTACACCTTC. Its translation is CAWTVGMTYGYTF. The chain is built from TRBV30 and TRBJ1-2; D is undetermined. CDR3 length equals 13 residues. Germline V gives CDR1 GTSNPN, CDR2 SVGIG (reference sequence). Trimming shortened V by 4 bases and J by 8 bases, and 17 bases separated the two germline ends.